This is a list of T cell receptor beta chains from one sample in a study of blood T cell repertoires in COVID-19. Profiling relied on immunoSEQ multiplex PCR, and the TCRdb table lists in-frame clones only, not all of them. The repertoire holds about 210,000 clones, with 65% to 90% as singletons. The sequenced sample consisted of peripheral blood. These receptors originate from a man aged 50 to 60 with COVID-19, enrolled during active disease. Each CDR3 is given without its conserved first and last residue. A D gene is named only where the DNA matches it firmly.

d_call: -; v_call: TRBV15; cdr3_aa: ATSRDTTEHSPLH
d_call: -; v_call: TRBV3-1/TRBV3-2; cdr3_aa: ASSPAGKGEKLF
d_call: -; v_call: TRBV4-2; cdr3_aa: ASSQVGGGSYNEQF
d_call: -; v_call: TRBV27; cdr3_aa: ASRSRGHEQF
d_call: -; v_call: TRBV7-2; cdr3_aa: ASSFHRSPYEQY
d_call: -; v_call: TRBV6-5; cdr3_aa: ASRGGADYGYT
d_call: -; v_call: TRBV7-3; cdr3_aa: ASSPLGGPGGANVLT
d_call: -; v_call: TRBV18; cdr3_aa: ASSPRLAETQY
d_call: -; v_call: TRBV4-1; cdr3_aa: ASSQSITGWHEQY
d_call: -; v_call: TRBV11-2; cdr3_aa: ASSLGGSGISYNEQF
d_call: TRBD1; v_call: TRBV2; cdr3_aa: ASSRGQGGYEQY
d_call: TRBD1; v_call: TRBV29-1; cdr3_aa: SVWTGGFDGYT
d_call: -; v_call: TRBV4-1; cdr3_aa: ASSLYGRRSPLH
d_call: -; v_call: TRBV6-5; cdr3_aa: ASSYSKGDTEAF
d_call: -; v_call: TRBV28; cdr3_aa: ASSLRGLRTRSY
d_call: TRBD1; v_call: TRBV4-3; cdr3_aa: ASSQDWLTGDFLEQY
d_call: -; v_call: TRBV12-3/TRBV12-4; cdr3_aa: ASRSGDHYEQY
d_call: TRBD1; v_call: TRBV29-1; cdr3_aa: SVVDRGQETQY
d_call: TRBD1; v_call: TRBV9; cdr3_aa: ASSQRQGTNTGELF
d_call: TRBD2; v_call: TRBV6-5; cdr3_aa: ASSSGSGVSYNEQF
d_call: TRBD1; v_call: TRBV28; cdr3_aa: ASSFPGQGSLTEAF
d_call: TRBD1; v_call: TRBV27; cdr3_aa: ASSPLTGGIGNQPQH
d_call: TRBD1; v_call: TRBV6-5; cdr3_aa: ASSYTTTGAGELF
d_call: -; v_call: TRBV3-1/TRBV3-2; cdr3_aa: ASSAQGSINTEAF
d_call: TRBD2; v_call: TRBV7-3; cdr3_aa: ASSRTSGGLDTQY
d_call: -; v_call: TRBV6-5; cdr3_aa: ASSYHKSAGYT
d_call: TRBD1; v_call: TRBV2; cdr3_aa: ASIGQGIGTNEKLF
d_call: TRBD1; v_call: TRBV4-1; cdr3_aa: ASSPDRVTGELF
d_call: -; v_call: TRBV5-4; cdr3_aa: ASSLGQVDSLSYEQY
d_call: -; v_call: TRBV29-1; cdr3_aa: SVASGTAREQF
d_call: -; v_call: TRBV18; cdr3_aa: ASSPDSQETQY
d_call: TRBD2; v_call: TRBV28; cdr3_aa: ASSLEAGGPQY
d_call: TRBD2; v_call: TRBV6-4; cdr3_aa: ASSTTSHEQY
d_call: TRBD1; v_call: TRBV5-1; cdr3_aa: ASSQTGEEY
d_call: -; v_call: TRBV19; cdr3_aa: ASSMQDNQPQH
d_call: -; v_call: TRBV6-5; cdr3_aa: ASSNEQGSVYEQY
d_call: -; v_call: TRBV3-1/TRBV3-2; cdr3_aa: ASSQGNGGIREKLF
d_call: -; v_call: TRBV14; cdr3_aa: ASSQDRVPYEQY
d_call: TRBD2; v_call: TRBV7-2; cdr3_aa: ASSRGAAGNPSSYEQY
d_call: TRBD1; v_call: TRBV30; cdr3_aa: AWSLRGTGNTGELF
d_call: -; v_call: TRBV6-5; cdr3_aa: ASSSRDFRPSYEQY
d_call: -; v_call: TRBV15; cdr3_aa: ATSRDRSYEQY
d_call: TRBD1; v_call: TRBV28; cdr3_aa: ASSSGTGGLEAF
d_call: -; v_call: TRBV24-1; cdr3_aa: ATLGDYGYT
d_call: -; v_call: TRBV15; cdr3_aa: ATSSDRDGTFRGYT
d_call: TRBD1; v_call: TRBV3-1/TRBV3-2; cdr3_aa: ASSPSPGQGEGYNEQF
d_call: -; v_call: TRBV24-1; cdr3_aa: ATSDPRDSYEQY
d_call: -; v_call: TRBV19; cdr3_aa: ASSLQGGNQPQH
d_call: -; v_call: TRBV7-9; cdr3_aa: ASSLATGRAAF
d_call: -; v_call: TRBV24-1; cdr3_aa: ATSDHTRTSTDTQY